This is a list of T cell receptor beta chains from one sample in a study of blood T cell repertoires in COVID-19. Generated by immunoSEQ multiplex PCR, the TCRdb table keeps only in-frame clones and is missing some. The sample yields about 140,000 clones, almost 85% seen once. Sequenced sample: PBMCs or T cells enriched from blood (not recorded which). Receptors were obtained from a man aged 35-49 years with acute COVID-19. The CDR3 runs from the conserved cysteine through the conserved F or W. A D gene is named only where the DNA matches it firmly. Size is stated for part of the rows, as once, few or many counts, or as a class when the clone is expanded.

len	d_gene	abundance	j_gene	v_gene	CDR3nt	CDR3aa
16	TRBD1	NA	TRBJ2-7	TRBV7-9	TGTGCCAGCAGCGAAAACCGGGACAGGGGATCCTACGAGCAGTACTTC	CASSENRDRGSYEQYF
11	NA	few	TRBJ2-1	TRBV18	TGTGCCAGCTCACTCGGGAATGAGCAGTTCTTC	CASSLGNEQFF
17	TRBD2	NA	TRBJ2-1	TRBV7-8	TGTGCCAGCAGCTCCGCCCTGAGGCTAGCGGCTGGCAATGAGCAGTTCTTC	CASSSALRLAAGNEQFF
11	NA	NA	TRBJ2-4	TRBV12-3/TRBV12-4	TGTGCCAGCAGCAAACGGAACATTCAGTACTTC	CASSKRNIQYF
14	TRBD1	NA	TRBJ2-3	TRBV5-1	TGCGCCAGCAGCGTACAGGGGGCCCGGGATACGCAGTATTTT	CASSVQGARDTQYF
15	TRBD1	NA	TRBJ2-7	TRBV30	TGTGCCTGGAGTGCCGGGACAGGGGGATTTGACGAGCAGTACTTC	CAWSAGTGGFDEQYF
13	NA	NA	TRBJ1-2	TRBV28	TGTGCCAGCAGTCCCCCCCAGGGAAAGGGCTACACCTTC	CASSPPQGKGYTF
14	NA	NA	TRBJ1-6	TRBV18	TGTGCCAGCTCACTCGGACAAGACGATTCACCCCTCCACTTT	CASSLGQDDSPLHF
15	TRBD1	NA	TRBJ1-6	TRBV7-2	TGTGCCAGCAGCTTAGAAGGGGGCCATAATTCACCCCTCCACTTT	CASSLEGGHNSPLHF
17	TRBD1	NA	TRBJ2-3	TRBV25-1	TGTGCCAGCAGTGAATGGGGGAGACAGGGGATCACAGATACGCAGTATTTT	CASSEWGRQGITDTQYF
14	TRBD1	once	TRBJ1-1	TRBV19	TGTGCCAGTAGTAGAAACAGGGGGCGGACTGAAGCTTTCTTT	CASSRNRGRTEAFF
15	TRBD2	NA	TRBJ2-7	TRBV27	TGTGCCAGCAGTAAAGGGACTAGCGGAAGCTACGAGCAGTACTTC	CASSKGTSGSYEQYF
16	NA	NA	TRBJ2-3	TRBV11-2	TGTGCCAGCAGCTTAGGGGTGGGCCTGAGCACAGATACGCAGTATTTT	CASSLGVGLSTDTQYF
13	NA	NA	TRBJ2-1	TRBV2	TGTGCCAGCAGGGCCTCAGGCTACAATGAGCAGTTCTTC	CASRASGYNEQFF
16	TRBD1	NA	TRBJ2-7	TRBV29-1	TGCAGCGTTGAGGCCCCTCTACAGGGGGCGATCTTCGAGCAGTACTTC	CSVEAPLQGAIFEQYF
15	NA	NA	TRBJ1-5	TRBV7-2	TGTGCCAGCAGCATCACAGGGATGGTAAATCAGCCCCAGCATTTT	CASSITGMVNQPQHF
12	NA	NA	TRBJ1-2	TRBV29-1	TGCAGCGTTGAGGACAAAGACTATGGCTACACCTTC	CSVEDKDYGYTF
16	NA	NA	TRBJ1-5	TRBV4-1	TGCGCCAGCAGCCCTAGAGTGGCAGGGAGCAATCAGCCCCAGCATTTT	CASSPRVAGSNQPQHF
13	TRBD1	few	TRBJ2-7	TRBV29-1	TGCAGCGTATCCGGACAGGGGGCAGGTGAGCAGTACTTC	CSVSGQGAGEQYF
15	NA	NA	TRBJ2-1	TRBV10-1	TGCGCCAGCGCCCCTAGCACTAGCTCCTACAATGAGCAGTTCTTC	CASAPSTSSYNEQFF
18	TRBD1	NA	TRBJ1-5	TRBV7-9	TGTGCCAGCAGCCCCGGGACAGGTTCTACCTATAGCAATCAGCCCCAGCATTTT	CASSPGTGSTYSNQPQHF
15	NA	NA	TRBJ2-1	TRBV29-1	TGCAGCGTTGTTGGCGCAGGACAAACCTACAATGAGCAGTTCTTC	CSVVGAGQTYNEQFF
12	NA	once	TRBJ1-1	TRBV28	TGTGCCAGCAGCAGAACCCTCACTGAAGCTTTCTTT	CASSRTLTEAFF
15	TRBD1	once	TRBJ2-7	TRBV7-9	TGTGCCAGCAGCCCTGACAGGGGCGCATCCTACGAGCAGTACTTC	CASSPDRGASYEQYF
15	NA	NA	TRBJ2-3	TRBV28	TGTGCCAGCAACTCACGGGACTCCGTCACAGATACGCAGTATTTT	CASNSRDSVTDTQYF
17	NA	few	TRBJ1-6	TRBV20-1	TGCAGTGCTAGTAACGGGGAGAAGGACTCCTATAATTCACCCCTCCACTTT	CSASNGEKDSYNSPLHF
14	NA	once	TRBJ2-2	TRBV5-1	TGCGCCAGCAGCTTGGCTTTAAACACCGGGGAGCTGTTTTTT	CASSLALNTGELFF
15	TRBD1	NA	TRBJ1-6	TRBV6-5	TGTGCCAGCAGTTACTCGAGGACAGGGGTCTCACCCCTCCACTTT	CASSYSRTGVSPLHF
16	TRBD1	NA	TRBJ2-7	TRBV25-1	TGTGCCAGCAGTCAATCAGGGGGACCCATAACCTACGAGCAGTACTTC	CASSQSGGPITYEQYF
14	TRBD1	NA	TRBJ1-1	TRBV4-3	TGCGCCAGCAGCCACGGGACAGGGTTCACTGAAGCTTTCTTT	CASSHGTGFTEAFF
16	TRBD1	NA	TRBJ2-2	TRBV5-1	TGCGCCAGCAGCCTCACGGGACAGGGGAACACCGGGGAGCTGTTTTTT	CASSLTGQGNTGELFF
17	TRBD2	NA	TRBJ2-7	TRBV9	TGTGCCAGCAGCGTAGTAGGGAGTCTAGCGGGAGAAAATGAGCAGTACTTC	CASSVVGSLAGENEQYF
17	TRBD1	NA	TRBJ1-5	TRBV5-1	TGCGCCAGCAGCTTGGGTCCGAGAGGGGGCGAGAATCAGCCCCAGCATTTT	CASSLGPRGGENQPQHF
17	TRBD1	NA	TRBJ2-2	TRBV5-1	TGCGCCAGCAGCTCTTATCTATCAGGACAGGGTCACGGGGAGCTGTTTTTT	CASSSYLSGQGHGELFF
12	NA	NA	TRBJ2-1	TRBV7-9	TGTGCCAGCAGCTTAGACGGGGAATTGGGGTTCTTC	CASSLDGELGFF
14	TRBD1	few	TRBJ1-1	TRBV3-1/TRBV3-2	TGTGCCAGCAGCCAAGTAACAGGGGAGGCTGAAGCTTTCTTT	CASSQVTGEAEAFF
17	NA	once	TRBJ2-1	TRBV9	TGTGCCAGCAGCCCAATGAAAAAGGGGCCCTCCTACAATGAGCAGTTCTTC	CASSPMKKGPSYNEQFF
14	NA	few	TRBJ2-1	TRBV28	TGTGCCAGCAGCTGGCGGGTCCCCTGGGGTGAGCAGTTCTTC	CASSWRVPWGEQFF
18	TRBD2	NA	TRBJ2-5	TRBV24-1	TGTGCCACCAGTGACTTACCTCGGACTAGCGGGACCCAAGAGACCCAGTACTTC	CATSDLPRTSGTQETQYF
15	TRBD1	NA	TRBJ1-5	TRBV28	TGTGCCAGCAGCTGGGGACAGGGAAGGAGTCAGCCCCAGCATTTT	CASSWGQGRSQPQHF
15	NA	NA	TRBJ2-3	TRBV9	TGTGCCAGCAGCGCCCTAGAGTCCTTCACAGATACGCAGTATTTT	CASSALESFTDTQYF
15	NA	NA	TRBJ2-7	TRBV6-5	TGTGCCAGCAGTTACTCCGGACTATATGACTACGAGCAGTACTTC	CASSYSGLYDYEQYF
16	TRBD2	NA	TRBJ2-2	TRBV4-1	TGCGCCAGCAGCCAGTTCCGGGGGGGCAACACCGGGGAGCTGTTTTTT	CASSQFRGGNTGELFF
13	NA	NA	TRBJ1-1	TRBV12-3/TRBV12-4	TGTGCCAGCAGTTTACAGATGAACACTGAAGCTTTCTTT	CASSLQMNTEAFF